This T cell receptor (beta chain) was recorded in a study of post-analysis software for immune sequencing data. At the level of the study: Disease trajectories encompassed relapsing-remitting, secondary progressive and progressive-relapsing multiple sclerosis. Points from the study as a whole: The normalized Chao1 diversity of multiple sclerosis patients was significantly lower than that of controls. Patients carried four or five TRBV segments more frequently than controls did, and TRBV5-6, TRBV5-1 and TRBV20-1 were among them. By F measure, samples from a shared preparation batch strongly co-clustered.

The CDR3 runs to 12 residues. The germline V and J ends were trimmed by 7 bases and 7 bases, with 8 bases remaining between them. Germline CDR1 and CDR2: MNHEY and SMNVEV (reference sequence). On this clonotype itself: Its antigen is not identified.

The TCR beta cDNA libraries carried unique molecular identifiers. TCRdb called the PCR reads again in MiXCR, with one record for every CDR3 protein. The sample contains some 450,000 distinct CDR3 sequences, around 40% of which appear only once. The TCR sequence derives from a girl between 5 and 17 years old with multiple sclerosis. The chain has TRBV27 and TRBJ1-6; no firm D call. The material sequenced was blood. In nucleotides, the CDR3 is TGTGCCAGCAAAGGGCCGAATTCACCCCTCCACTTT. It codes for CASKGPNSPLHF.